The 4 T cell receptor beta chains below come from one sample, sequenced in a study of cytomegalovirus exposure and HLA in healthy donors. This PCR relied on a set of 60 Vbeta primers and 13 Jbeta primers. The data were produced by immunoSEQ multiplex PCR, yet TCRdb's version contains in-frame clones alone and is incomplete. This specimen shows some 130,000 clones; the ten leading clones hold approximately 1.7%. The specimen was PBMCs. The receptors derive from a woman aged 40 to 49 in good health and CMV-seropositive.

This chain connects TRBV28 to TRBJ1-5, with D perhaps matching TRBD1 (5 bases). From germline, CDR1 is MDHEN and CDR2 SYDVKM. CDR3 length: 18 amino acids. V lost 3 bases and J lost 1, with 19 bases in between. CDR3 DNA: TGTGCCAGCAGTTTTTCGCCCCGCTCGGGGGTCAGCAATCAGCCCCAGCATTTT. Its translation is CASSFSPRSGVSNQPQHF.

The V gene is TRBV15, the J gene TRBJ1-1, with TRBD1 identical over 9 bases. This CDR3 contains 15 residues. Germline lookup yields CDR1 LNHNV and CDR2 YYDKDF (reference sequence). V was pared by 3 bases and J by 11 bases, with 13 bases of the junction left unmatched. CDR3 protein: CATSRDGQGFGSAFF. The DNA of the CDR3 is TGTGCCACCAGCAGGGACGGACAGGGGTTTGGGAGCGCTTTCTTT.

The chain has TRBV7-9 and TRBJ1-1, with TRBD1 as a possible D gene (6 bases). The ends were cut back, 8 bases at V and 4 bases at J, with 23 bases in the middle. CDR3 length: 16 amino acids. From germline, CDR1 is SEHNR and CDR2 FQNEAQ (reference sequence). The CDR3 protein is CASGSELQGLGTEAFF. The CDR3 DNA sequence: TGTGCCAGCGGCTCGGAACTACAGGGATTAGGCACTGAAGCTTTCTTT. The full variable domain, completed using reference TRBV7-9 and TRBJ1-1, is DTGVSQNPRHKITKRGQNVTFRCDPISEHNRLYWYRQTLGQGPEFLTYFQNEAQLEKSRLLSDRFSAERPKGSFSTLEIQRTEQGDSAMYLCASGSELQGLGTEAFFGQGTRLTVV.

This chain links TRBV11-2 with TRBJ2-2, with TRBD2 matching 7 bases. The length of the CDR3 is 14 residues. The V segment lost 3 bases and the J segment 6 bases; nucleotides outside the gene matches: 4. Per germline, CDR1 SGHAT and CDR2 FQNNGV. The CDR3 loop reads CASSFGLGAGELFF. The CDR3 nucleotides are TGTGCCAGCAGCTTTGGACTAGGGGCCGGGGAGCTGTTTTTT.